A selection of T cell receptor beta chains follows, all from one sample in a study of OX40 agonist ivuxolimab in advanced cancers. The protocol was immunoSEQ multiplex PCR, while the TCRdb copy is restricted to in-frame clones and leaves out a portion. Of roughly 67,000 clones listed, approximately 80% are singletons. This specimen was CD4+ or CD8+ T cells sorted from blood, taken in a trial of the OX40 agonist ivuxolimab. The source of these receptors is an adult with an advanced solid tumor such as melanoma, head and neck, liver or kidney cancer. The CDR3 runs from the conserved cysteine through the conserved F or W. A D gene is named only where the DNA matches it firmly. Part of the rows lack a size; the others show once, few, many or a class for expanded clones.

d_call j_call clone_size v_call cdr3_nt cdr3_aa
TRBD1 TRBJ2-7 - TRBV10-3 TGTGCCATCAGTGAGAGGACAGGGAACTACGAGCAGTACTTC CAISERTGNYEQYF
TRBD1 TRBJ2-7 - TRBV4-3 TGCGCCAGCAGCCTGCGGACAGGGGACTACGAGCAGTACTTC CASSLRTGDYEQYF
- TRBJ2-3 - TRBV28 TGTGCCAGCAGTTCCAGGGGACGCACAGATACGCAGTATTTT CASSSRGRTDTQYF
- TRBJ1-2 - TRBV19 TGTGCCAGTAGTTTCGCAGGGTCCTATGGCTACACCTTC CASSFAGSYGYTF
- TRBJ2-1 - TRBV7-2 TGTGCCAGCAGCTTAGGGGCAGTGGGGGGTATAGATGAGCAGTTCTTC CASSLGAVGGIDEQFF
- TRBJ1-4 - TRBV18 TGTGCCAGCTCAGGATTAGATCGGGAAAAACTGTTTTTT CASSGLDREKLFF
- TRBJ2-3 - TRBV9 TGTGCCAGCAGGGCCTCCGGACTACCGGCGGCGGATACGCAGTATTTT CASRASGLPAADTQYF
- TRBJ1-3 - TRBV6-5 TGTGCCAGCAGTTACGAACGAAACACCATATATTTT CASSYERNTIYF
- TRBJ1-1 - TRBV11-2 TGTGCCAGCAGCTTAGAAGCGTACACTGAAGCTTTCTTT CASSLEAYTEAFF
- TRBJ1-3 - TRBV11-2 TGTGCCAGCAGCTTCCTCGAGCGGGCGACCTCTGGAAACACCATATATTTT CASSFLERATSGNTIYF
- TRBJ2-1 - TRBV18 TGTGCCAGCTCACGGGCACGGGACAATGAGCAGTTCTTC CASSRARDNEQFF
TRBD2 TRBJ2-3 once TRBV28 TGTGCCAGCAGTTTAATGTCACTAGCGGGGTCAGATACGCAGTATTTT CASSLMSLAGSDTQYF
- TRBJ1-2 - TRBV6-4 TGTGCCAGCAGTGTCTCGTGGGTTTCGCGTGGCTACACCTTC CASSVSWVSRGYTF
- TRBJ1-2 - TRBV9 TGTGCCAGCGCAGCGGCAGCAACCTATGGCTACACCTTC CASAAAATYGYTF
- TRBJ1-1 once TRBV5-1 TGCGCCAGCAGCTTAACACAGGTTACTGAAGCTTTCTTT CASSLTQVTEAFF
- TRBJ2-1 - TRBV2 TGTGCCAGCAGCCCTAGCGGACAGTTCGGCCAGGTCTTC CASSPSGQFGQVF
- TRBJ2-1 - TRBV7-9 TGTGCCAGCAGCTCAACCCCGACTAGAAATGAGCAGTTCTTC CASSSTPTRNEQFF
- TRBJ1-1 - TRBV19 TGTGCCAGTAGTTACGGGAACACTGAAGCTTTCTTT CASSYGNTEAFF
TRBD2 TRBJ2-5 - TRBV5-1 TGCGCCAGCAGCTTGGCCTCATTGCGGGAGGGCCCTCTTGGGACCCAGTACTTC CASSLASLREGPLGTQYF
TRBD2 TRBJ2-3 few TRBV10-3 TGTGCCATCAGTGACACGACTAGCGGGAGGGCATTGGATACGCAGTATTTT CAISDTTSGRALDTQYF
TRBD1 TRBJ1-5 - TRBV15 TGTGCCACCAGCCCTACAGTACAGGGGGCCGACAATCAGCCCCAGCATTTT CATSPTVQGADNQPQHF
TRBD2 TRBJ2-3 - TRBV13 TGTGCCAGCAGCTTAGAGAGTAGCGGGGGGGCCAAGGGAGATACGCAGTATTTT CASSLESSGGAKGDTQYF
- TRBJ2-7 - TRBV7-6 TGTGCCAGCAGCATCAGCACTCAGGGGTACGAGCAGTACTTC CASSISTQGYEQYF
- TRBJ2-5 - TRBV28 TGTGCCATACGGACAGACATGCAAGAGACCCAGTACTTC CAIRTDMQETQYF
TRBD2 TRBJ2-1 - TRBV7-9 TGTGCCAGCACCCGGGGGGGACTAGCTACGGAGCAGTTCTTC CASTRGGLATEQFF
TRBD2 TRBJ2-1 - TRBV5-1 TGCGCCAGCAGCTTGACAACTAGCGGGAGGTACCTTCGCAATGAGCAGTTCTTC CASSLTTSGRYLRNEQFF
- TRBJ1-2 - TRBV28 TGTGCCAGCACCTCCCCGGGAGGTGGCTATGGCTACACCTTC CASTSPGGGYGYTF